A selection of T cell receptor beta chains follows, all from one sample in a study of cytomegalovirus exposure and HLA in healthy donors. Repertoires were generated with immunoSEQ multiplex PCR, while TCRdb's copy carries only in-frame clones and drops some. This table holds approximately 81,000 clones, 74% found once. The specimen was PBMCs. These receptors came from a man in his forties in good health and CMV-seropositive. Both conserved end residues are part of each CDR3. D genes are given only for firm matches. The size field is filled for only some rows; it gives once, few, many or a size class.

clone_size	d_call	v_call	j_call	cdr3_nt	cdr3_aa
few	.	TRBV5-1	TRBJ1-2	TGCGCCAGCAGCTTGGACAGGGTCAAAGAGCGCGGCTACACCTTC	CASSLDRVKERGYTF
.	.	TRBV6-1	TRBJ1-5	TGTGCCAGCACGTTACAGGGACGCAATCAGCCCCAGCATTTT	CASTLQGRNQPQHF
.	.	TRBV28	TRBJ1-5	TGTGCCAGCACCCTGGACACCCTTAGCTGGACCCAGCATTTT	CASTLDTLSWTQHF
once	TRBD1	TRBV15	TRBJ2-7	TGTGCCACCAGCAGTATCCTTTTCGGACAGGCCACTACTACCTCCTACGAGCAGTACTTC	CATSSILFGQATTTSYEQYF
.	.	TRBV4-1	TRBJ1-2	TGCGCCAGCAGCCAGGCCGGGGGAGCGGGCTATGGCTACACCTTC	CASSQAGGAGYGYTF
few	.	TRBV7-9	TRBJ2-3	TGTGCCAGCAGCTCATTTGGGGGGGCCGGAGATACGCAGTATTTT	CASSSFGGAGDTQYF
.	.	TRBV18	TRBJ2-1	TGTGCCAGCTCGCCGCCACCCACTAGCAGCTACAATGAGCAGTTCTTC	CASSPPPTSSYNEQFF
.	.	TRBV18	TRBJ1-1	TGTGCCAGCGCGGGCGTTTTGAACACTGAAGCTTTCTTT	CASAGVLNTEAFF
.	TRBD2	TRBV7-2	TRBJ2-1	TGTGCCAGCAGCCGACCCGGGCGGGGGGGATTGGAAAATGAGCAGTTCTTC	CASSRPGRGGLENEQFF
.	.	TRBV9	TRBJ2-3	TGTGCCAGCAGCGTAGCAGGGGGGAGCACAGATACGCAGTATTTT	CASSVAGGSTDTQYF
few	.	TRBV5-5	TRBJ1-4	TGTGCCAGCAGCTTTGGCGGGGTTAATGAAAAACTGTTTTTT	CASSFGGVNEKLFF
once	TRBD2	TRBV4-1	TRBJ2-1	TGCGCCAGCAGCCCGACTAGCGGGAGCTCCTACAATGAGCAGTTCTTC	CASSPTSGSSYNEQFF
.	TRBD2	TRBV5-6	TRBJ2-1	TGTGCCAGCAGCCGAAGGGGCGGGAGCTTGAGAAATGAGCAGTTCTTC	CASSRRGGSLRNEQFF
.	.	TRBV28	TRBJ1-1	TGTGCCAGCAGCCCAGCTATTTACGGGGTATCCAACACTGAAGCTTTCTTT	CASSPAIYGVSNTEAFF
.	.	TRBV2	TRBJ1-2	TGTGCCAGCAGGCGGGGGTATGGCTACACCTTC	CASRRGYGYTF
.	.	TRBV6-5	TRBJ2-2	TGTGCCAGCAGTTACTCAGTCGGGACGAACACCGGGGAGCTGTTTTTT	CASSYSVGTNTGELFF
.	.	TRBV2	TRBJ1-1	TGTGCCAGCAGTGAATGGGGGGACGACATGGACACTGAAGCTTTCTTT	CASSEWGDDMDTEAFF
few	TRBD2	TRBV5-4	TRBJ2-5	TGTGCCAGCAGCTCGCCGGGGGCTAGCGGGGGTGGAGAGACCCAGTACTTC	CASSSPGASGGGETQYF
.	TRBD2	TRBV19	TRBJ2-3	TGTGCCAGTAGCCCCTTACTAGCGAGCACAGATACGCAGTATTTT	CASSPLLASTDTQYF
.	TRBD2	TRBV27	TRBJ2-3	TGTGCCAGCAGTCCCGGACTAGTACCAGATACGCAGTATTTT	CASSPGLVPDTQYF
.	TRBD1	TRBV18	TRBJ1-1	TGTGCCAGCTCCCCCGACAGGGACACTGAAGCTTTCTTT	CASSPDRDTEAFF
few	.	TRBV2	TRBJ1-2	TGTGCCAGCACCAACCTGGCGGTGAGCTATGGCTACACCTTC	CASTNLAVSYGYTF
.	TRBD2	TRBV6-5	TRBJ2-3	TGTGCCATTGGCGCGGGGAGGGCAGATACGCAGTATTTT	CAIGAGRADTQYF
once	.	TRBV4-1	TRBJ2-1	TGCGCCAGCAGTCGTGGATCGGGAGTTTACAATGAGCAGTTCTTC	CASSRGSGVYNEQFF
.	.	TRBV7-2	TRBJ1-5	TGTGCCAGCAGCGAATACGGTGGTAGCAATCAGCCCCAGCATTTT	CASSEYGGSNQPQHF
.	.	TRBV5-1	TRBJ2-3	TGCGCCAGCAGCTTATCGAGCAAAGATACGCAGTATTTT	CASSLSSKDTQYF
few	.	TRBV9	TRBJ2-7	TGTGCCAGCAGCGCCGCCGGGACACGGTACTCCTACGAGCAGTACTTC	CASSAAGTRYSYEQYF
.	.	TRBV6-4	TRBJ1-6	TGTGCCAGCAGTGACTCGTCCACAAATTCACCCCTCCACTTT	CASSDSSTNSPLHF
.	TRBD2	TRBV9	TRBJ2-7	TGTGCCAGCAGCGGGATTAGCGGGGACTACGAGCAGTACTTC	CASSGISGDYEQYF
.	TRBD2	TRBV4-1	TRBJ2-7	TGCGCCAGCAGCCATGCGGGGGGCGGGTACGAGCAGTACTTC	CASSHAGGGYEQYF
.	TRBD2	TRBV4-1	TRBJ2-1	TGCGCCAGCAGCCAAGTCCTCCTGTCTAGCGGGATTGGGAACAATGAGCAGTTCTTC	CASSQVLLSSGIGNNEQFF
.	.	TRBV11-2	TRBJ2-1	TGTGCCAGCAGCCCTCGCTCCTACAATGAGCAGTTCTTC	CASSPRSYNEQFF
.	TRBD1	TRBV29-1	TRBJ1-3	TGCAGCGCTGCACAGGGGACGAACACCATATATTTT	CSAAQGTNTIYF
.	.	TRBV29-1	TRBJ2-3	TGCAGCGTTGAGGACGTACTAGGGACTTTGGATACGCAGTATTTT	CSVEDVLGTLDTQYF
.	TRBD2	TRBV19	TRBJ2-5	TGTGCCAGTAGCCGACGGGAGGAAGAGACCCAGTACTTC	CASSRREEETQYF
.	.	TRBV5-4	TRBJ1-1	TGTGCCAGCAGCAGGTCGACAGTGAACACTGAAGCTTTCTTT	CASSRSTVNTEAFF
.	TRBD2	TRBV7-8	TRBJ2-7	TGTGCCAGCAGCTTAGGGGGCAATACACTAGCGGCCTACGAGCAGTACTTC	CASSLGGNTLAAYEQYF
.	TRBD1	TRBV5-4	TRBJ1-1	TGTGCCAGCAGCTCCCAGGGGGCGCGTACTGAAGCTTTCTTT	CASSSQGARTEAFF
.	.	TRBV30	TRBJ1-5	TGTGCCTGGAGTGTACTGGAGGGATTGGGCAATCAGCCCCAGCATTTT	CAWSVLEGLGNQPQHF
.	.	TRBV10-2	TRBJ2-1	TGCGCCAGCAGTAGCCCTCCCCCCGGCAATGAGCAGTTCTTC	CASSSPPPGNEQFF
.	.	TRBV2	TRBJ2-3	TGTGCCAGCAGGGAGGCGGTGCCCCCTAGCACAGATACGCAGTATTTT	CASREAVPPSTDTQYF
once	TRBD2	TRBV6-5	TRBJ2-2	TGTGCCAGCAGTTTGGGACTAGCGGGGAACACCGGGGAGCTGTTTTTT	CASSLGLAGNTGELFF
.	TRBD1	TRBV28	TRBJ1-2	TGTGCCAGCAGTGTACAGGGGTTATCGGGCTACACCTTC	CASSVQGLSGYTF
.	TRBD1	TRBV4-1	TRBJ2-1	TGCGCCAGCAGCCATTATCCACCCCGGGACAGCTCCTACAATGAGCAGTTCTTC	CASSHYPPRDSSYNEQFF
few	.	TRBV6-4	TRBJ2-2	TGTGCCAGCAGTGAGTCGGACACCGGGGAGCTGTTTTTT	CASSESDTGELFF
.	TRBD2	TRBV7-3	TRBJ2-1	TGTGCCAGCAGCGAAACGACTAGCGACTACAATGAGCAGTTCTTC	CASSETTSDYNEQFF
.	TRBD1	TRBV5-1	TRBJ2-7	TGCGCCAGCAGGGGGACAGGGACCACCTACGAGCAGTACTTC	CASRGTGTTYEQYF
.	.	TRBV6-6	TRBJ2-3	TGTGCCAGCAGTTCCCCCGAAAGGGGGACAGATACGCAGTATTTT	CASSSPERGTDTQYF
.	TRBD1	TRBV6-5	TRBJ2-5	TGTGCCAGCAGCACGACAGGGGTAGAGACCCAGTACTTC	CASSTTGVETQYF
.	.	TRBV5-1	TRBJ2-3	TGCGCCAGCACCAACTCTAGAGATACGCAGTATTTT	CASTNSRDTQYF